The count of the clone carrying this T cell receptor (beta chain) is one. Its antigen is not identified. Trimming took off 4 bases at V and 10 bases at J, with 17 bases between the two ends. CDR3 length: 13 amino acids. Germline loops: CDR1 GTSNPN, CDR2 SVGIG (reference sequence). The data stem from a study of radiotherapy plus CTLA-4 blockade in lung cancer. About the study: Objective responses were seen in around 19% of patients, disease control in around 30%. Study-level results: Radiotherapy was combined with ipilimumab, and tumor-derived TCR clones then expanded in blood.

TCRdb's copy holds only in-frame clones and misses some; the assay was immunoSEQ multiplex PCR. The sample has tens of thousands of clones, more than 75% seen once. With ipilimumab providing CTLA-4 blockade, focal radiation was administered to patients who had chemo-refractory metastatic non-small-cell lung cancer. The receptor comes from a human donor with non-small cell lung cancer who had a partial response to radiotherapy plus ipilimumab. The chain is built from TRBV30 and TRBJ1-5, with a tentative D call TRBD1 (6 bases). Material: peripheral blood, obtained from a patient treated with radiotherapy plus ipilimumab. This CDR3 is CAWNAQGSSPQHF. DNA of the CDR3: TGTGCCTGGAACGCACAGGGTTCTAGTCCCCAGCATTTT.